This T cell receptor (beta chain) was found in a study of shared clonotypes between healthy human individuals. In the study overall: The donor group consisted of two women and a few men, aged 18 to 49.

To note about this clone: Its antigen is not identified. Other DNA sequences from this sample encode an identical CDR3 as well.

TCRdb's table, derived via immunoSEQ multiplex PCR, lists solely in-frame clones and lacks some. The top ten clones hold more than 20% of a sample with 98,000 or so clones, roughly 70% of them seen once. Study-wide points: Several donors held about 5% of naive CD4 clonotypes in common. It was the few donors that limited the genetic and exposure-history diversity represented.

Germline loops: CDR1 SGHAT, CDR2 FQNNGV. The CDR3 covers 15 residues. Trimming stripped 1 base from V and 0 bases from J, with 8 bases between. This TCR derives from a woman aged 25 to 39 in good health. Sequencing was performed on memory CD8+ T cells sorted from blood. The subset here: CD45RO+ cells pooled with CCR7-negative TemRA cells. The chain employs TRBV11-2 and TRBJ2-3, with D tentatively TRBD2 (6 bases). The CDR3 coding sequence is TGTGCCAGCAGCTTAGTGGGGACTAGCACAGATACGCAGTATTTT. Amino acid sequence: CASSLVGTSTDTQYF.